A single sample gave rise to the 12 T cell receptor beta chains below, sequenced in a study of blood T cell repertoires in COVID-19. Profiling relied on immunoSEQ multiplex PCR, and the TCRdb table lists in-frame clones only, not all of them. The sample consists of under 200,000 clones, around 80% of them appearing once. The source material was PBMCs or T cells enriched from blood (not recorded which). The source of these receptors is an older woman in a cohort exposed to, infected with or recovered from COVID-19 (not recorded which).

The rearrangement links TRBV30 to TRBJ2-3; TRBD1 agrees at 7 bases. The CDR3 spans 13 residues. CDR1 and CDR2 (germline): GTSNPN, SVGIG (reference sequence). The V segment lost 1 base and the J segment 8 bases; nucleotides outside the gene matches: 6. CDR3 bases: TGTGCCTGGAGTGCAAAGGGGGCTGGTACGCAGTATTTT. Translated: CAWSAKGAGTQYF. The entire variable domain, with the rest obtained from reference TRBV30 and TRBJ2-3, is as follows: SQTIHQWPATLVQPVGSPLSLECTVEGTSNPNLYWYRQAAGRGLQLLFYSVGIGQISSEVPQNLSASRPQDRQFILSSKKLLLSDSGFYLCAWSAKGAGTQYFGPGTRLTVL.

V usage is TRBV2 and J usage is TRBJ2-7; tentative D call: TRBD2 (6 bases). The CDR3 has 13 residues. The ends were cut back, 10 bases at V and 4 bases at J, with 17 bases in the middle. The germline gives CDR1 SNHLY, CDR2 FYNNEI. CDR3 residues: CATGGREGYEQYF. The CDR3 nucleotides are TGTGCCACCGGAGGGAGAGAGGGGTACGAGCAGTACTTC.

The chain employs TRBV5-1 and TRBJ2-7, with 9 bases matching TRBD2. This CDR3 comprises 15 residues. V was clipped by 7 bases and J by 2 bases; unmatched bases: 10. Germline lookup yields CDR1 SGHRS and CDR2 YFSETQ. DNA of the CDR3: TGCGCCAGCGCTATTTTAGCGGGAGCGACCTACGAGCAGTACTTC. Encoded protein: CASAILAGATYEQYF.

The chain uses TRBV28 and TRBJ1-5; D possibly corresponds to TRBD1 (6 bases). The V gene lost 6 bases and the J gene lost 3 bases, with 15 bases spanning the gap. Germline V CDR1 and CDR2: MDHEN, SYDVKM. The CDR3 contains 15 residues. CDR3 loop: CASRQGQFINQPQHF. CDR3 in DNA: TGTGCCAGCAGACAAGGACAGTTTATCAATCAGCCCCAGCATTTT.

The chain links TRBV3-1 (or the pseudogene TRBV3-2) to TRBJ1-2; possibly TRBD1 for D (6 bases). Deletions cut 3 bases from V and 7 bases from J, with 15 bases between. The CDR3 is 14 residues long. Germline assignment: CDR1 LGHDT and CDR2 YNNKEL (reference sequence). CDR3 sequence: CASSHRGGEGGYTF. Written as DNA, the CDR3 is TGTGCCAGCAGCCACCGAGGGGGTGAGGGTGGCTACACCTTC.

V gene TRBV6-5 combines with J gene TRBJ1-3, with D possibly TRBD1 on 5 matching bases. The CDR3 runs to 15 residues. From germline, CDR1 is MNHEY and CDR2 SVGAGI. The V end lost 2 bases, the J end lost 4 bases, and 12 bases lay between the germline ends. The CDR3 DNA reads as TGTGCCAGCAGTTACGGAGGGACGGGGGGAAACACCATATATTTT. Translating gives CASSYGGTGGNTIYF.

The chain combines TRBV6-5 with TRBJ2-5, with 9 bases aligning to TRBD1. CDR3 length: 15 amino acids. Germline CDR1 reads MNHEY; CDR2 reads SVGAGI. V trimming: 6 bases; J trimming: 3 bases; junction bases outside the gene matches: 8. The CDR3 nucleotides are TGTGCCAGCAGCGAGAAGGACAGGGGAAAAGAGACCCAGTACTTC. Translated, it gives CASSEKDRGKETQYF.

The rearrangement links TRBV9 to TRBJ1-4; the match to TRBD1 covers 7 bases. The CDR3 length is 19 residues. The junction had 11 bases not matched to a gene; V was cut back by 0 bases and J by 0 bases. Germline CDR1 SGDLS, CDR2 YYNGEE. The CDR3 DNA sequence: TGTGCCAGCAGCGTAGGGATCAGGGCCAGGGGGTCAACTAATGAAAAACTGTTTTTT. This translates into CASSVGIRARGSTNEKLFF.

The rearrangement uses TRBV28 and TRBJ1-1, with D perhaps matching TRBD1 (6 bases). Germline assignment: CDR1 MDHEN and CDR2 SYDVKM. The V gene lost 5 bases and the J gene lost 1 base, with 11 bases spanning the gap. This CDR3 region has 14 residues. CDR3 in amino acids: CASSIQGRNTEAFF. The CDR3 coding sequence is TGTGCCAGCAGTATACAGGGACGGAACACTGAAGCTTTCTTT.

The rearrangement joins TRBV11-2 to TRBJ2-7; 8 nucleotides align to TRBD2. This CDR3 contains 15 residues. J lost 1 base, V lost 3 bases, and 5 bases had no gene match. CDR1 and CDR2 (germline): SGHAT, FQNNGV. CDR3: CASSFPGTSSYEQYF. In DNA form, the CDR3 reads TGTGCCAGCAGCTTCCCCGGGACTAGTTCCTACGAGCAGTACTTC. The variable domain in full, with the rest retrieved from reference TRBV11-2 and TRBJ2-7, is EAGVAQSPRYKIIEKRQSVAFWCNPISGHATLYWYQQILGQGPKLLIQFQNNGVVDDSQLPKDRFSAERLKGVDSTLKIQPAKLEDSAVYLCASSFPGTSSYEQYFGPGTRLTVT.

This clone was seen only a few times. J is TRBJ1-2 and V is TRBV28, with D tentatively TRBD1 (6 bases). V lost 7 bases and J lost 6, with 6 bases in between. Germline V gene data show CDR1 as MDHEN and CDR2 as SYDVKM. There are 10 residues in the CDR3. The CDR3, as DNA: TGTGCCAGCAACAGGGATGGCTACACCTTC. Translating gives CASNRDGYTF.

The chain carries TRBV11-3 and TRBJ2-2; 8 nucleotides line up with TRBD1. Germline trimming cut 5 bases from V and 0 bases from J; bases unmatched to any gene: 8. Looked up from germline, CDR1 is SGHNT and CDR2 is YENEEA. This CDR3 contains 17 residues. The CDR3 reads CASSSRVGQANTGELFF. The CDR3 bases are TGTGCCAGCAGCAGTCGGGTGGGACAGGCGAACACCGGGGAGCTGTTTTTT.